This entry lists 9 T cell receptor beta chains sequenced from one sample in a study of T cells after yellow fever vaccination. TCRdb re-called the 5' RACE reads through MiXCR, storing one row per CDR3 protein. This sample has more than 90,000 distinct CDR3 sequences, with around 8% found just once. Material: CD8+ T cells sorted from PBMCs, obtained 45 days after the yellow fever booster vaccination. Every receptor here comes from a man aged 30 to 45 who received the YFV17D yellow fever vaccine.

This clonotype was observed at least ten times. The V gene is TRBV7-9, the J gene TRBJ2-1, with D perhaps matching TRBD2 (5 bases). Trimming removed 5 bases at V and 9 bases at J, with 14 bases between. Germline V lookup: CDR1 SEHNR, CDR2 FQNEAQ (reference sequence). The CDR3 is 13 amino acids. The CDR3 reads CASSAGLPLEQFF. The CDR3 DNA reads TGTGCCAGCAGCGCGGGCCTTCCTCTTGAGCAGTTCTTC. Full variable domain (outside the CDR3, taken from reference TRBV7-9 and TRBJ2-1): DTGVSQNPRHKITKRGQNVTFRCDPISEHNRLYWYRQTLGQGPEFLTYFQNEAQLEKSRLLSDRFSAERPKGSFSTLEIQRTEQGDSAMYLCASSAGLPLEQFFGPGTRLTVL.

There are many counts of this clonotype. The rearrangement uses TRBV4-2 and TRBJ2-5; the D call may be TRBD1 or TRBD2 (7 bases each). The CDR3 runs 16 residues. V lost 4 bases to trimming and J lost 3 bases, with 18 bases between them. Per germline, CDR1 LGHNA and CDR2 YNFKEQ. The CDR3 is CASSPTQTGREETQYF. The CDR3 DNA reads as TGTGCCAGCAGCCCGACCCAGACAGGGAGGGAAGAGACCCAGTACTTC.

This clonotype has a count of ten or more. J is TRBJ2-7 and V is TRBV20-1; no definite D call. From germline, CDR1 is DFQATT and CDR2 SNEGSKA (reference sequence). This CDR3 spans 13 amino acids. The ends were cut back, 1 base at V and 0 bases at J, with 7 bases in the middle. The CDR3 nucleotides are TGCAGTGCTAGAGGCATATACTCCTACGAGCAGTACTTC. Protein sequence: CSARGIYSYEQYF.

This clonotype was seen at least ten times. This chain links TRBV12-5 with TRBJ2-7, with 10 bases aligning to TRBD2. The CDR3 spans 15 residues. Per germline, CDR1 LGHNT and CDR2 FRNRAP. The trim removed 6 bases at V and 6 bases at J, leaving 11 bases unmatched. CDR3 coding DNA: TGTGCTAGTGGCCCCCCCGTTAGCGGGGGGCCCGAGCAGTACTTC. This sequence encodes CASGPPVSGGPEQYF.

Of note for this clonotype: A much larger clone is a single base away; this may be a read error. The V and J genes are TRBV6-1 and TRBJ2-1, with 8 bases matching TRBD2. CDR3 size: 13 residues. Trimming removed 8 bases from V and 7 bases from J; junction bases left unmatched: 7. Germline-derived CDR1 and CDR2 are MNHNS and SASEGT. In DNA, the CDR3 is TGTGCCAGCGCACGAGCGGGAGAAAATGAGCAGTTCTTC. Translating it yields CASARAGENEQFF.

This clonotype was seen ten or more times. The genes are TRBV9 and TRBJ2-1, with TRBD2 matching 15 bases. The CDR3 is 16 amino acids. Germline assignment: CDR1 SGDLS and CDR2 YYNGEE. V lost 2 bases and J lost 4; bases outside the gene matches: 1. The DNA for the CDR3 is TGTGCCAGCAGCGTGGGACTAGCGGGAGGTTACAATGAGCAGTTCTTC. Amino acid sequence: CASSVGLAGGYNEQFF.

This clonotype was recorded many times. The chain employs TRBV20-1 and TRBJ2-4; D is undetermined. Germline V CDR1 and CDR2: DFQATT, SNEGSKA (reference sequence). The CDR3 sequence is 11 residues long. Trimming shortened V by 7 bases and J by 0 bases, and 4 bases separated the two germline ends. CDR3 nucleotides: TGCAGTGTTCTAGCCAAAAACATTCAGTACTTC. It is translated as CSVLAKNIQYF.

This clonotype was seen many times. V usage is TRBV15 and J usage is TRBJ1-5; 8 bases align to TRBD1. Per the germline V gene, CDR1 is LNHNV and CDR2 is YYDKDF (reference sequence). The V and J ends lost 4 bases and 11 bases, in that order; junction bases with no gene match: 10. The CDR3 totals 14 residues. The CDR3 DNA sequence: TGTGCCACCAGCACCGGACAGGGTGGGAGTTCCCAGCATTTT. Residues: CATSTGQGGSSQHF. The whole variable domain, remainder taken from reference TRBV15 and TRBJ1-5, is DAMVIQNPRYQVTQFGKPVTLSCSQTLNHNVMYWYQQKSSQAPKLLFHYYDKDFNNEADTPDNFQSRRPNTSFCFLDIRSPGLGDTAMYLCATSTGQGGSSQHFGDGTRLSIL.

This clonotype was counted ten times or more. The chain links TRBV6-1 to TRBJ1-6, with 7 positions matching TRBD1. This CDR3 spans 16 amino acids. With 1 base clipped from V and 5 bases from J, the junction kept 5 bases outside the gene matches. Germline V gene data show CDR1 as MNHNS and CDR2 as SASEGT. CDR3 protein: CASSEGRTGDNSPLHF. The CDR3 coding sequence is TGTGCCAGCAGTGAAGGCCGGACAGGTGATAATTCACCCCTCCACTTT.